This TCR beta chain emerged from a study of T cell changes during pregnancy in multiple sclerosis. This clone was observed a single time. The table came from immunoSEQ multiplex PCR; TCRdb's copy has only in-frame clones and leaves some out. This table has about 44,000 clones, roughly 95% appearing once. This receptor was identified in a female donor with multiple sclerosis, enrolled in a pregnancy study. The sequenced sample was peripheral blood, obtained in the second trimester of pregnancy.

The CDR3 sequence is CASSQSLNTEAFF. CDR3 bases: TGTGCCAGCAGCCAGAGTCTGAACACTGAAGCTTTCTTT. The rearrangement joins TRBV14 to TRBJ1-1, with no clear D. The CDR3 is 13 amino acids. Germline CDR1 and CDR2: SGHDN and FVKESK. Deletions cut 3 bases from V and 0 bases from J, with 5 bases between.